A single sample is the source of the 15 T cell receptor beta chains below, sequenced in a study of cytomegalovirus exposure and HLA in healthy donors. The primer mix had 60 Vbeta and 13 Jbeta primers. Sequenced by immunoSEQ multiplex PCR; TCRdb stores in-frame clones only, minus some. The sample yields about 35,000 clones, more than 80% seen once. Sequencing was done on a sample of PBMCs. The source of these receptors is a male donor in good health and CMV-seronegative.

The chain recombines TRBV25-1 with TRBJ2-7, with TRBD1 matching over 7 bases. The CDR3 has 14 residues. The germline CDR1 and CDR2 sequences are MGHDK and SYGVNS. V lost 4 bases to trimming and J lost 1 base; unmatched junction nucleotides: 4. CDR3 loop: CASSGGQVSYEQYF. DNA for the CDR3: TGTGCCAGCAGTGGTGGACAGGTGTCCTACGAGCAGTACTTC.

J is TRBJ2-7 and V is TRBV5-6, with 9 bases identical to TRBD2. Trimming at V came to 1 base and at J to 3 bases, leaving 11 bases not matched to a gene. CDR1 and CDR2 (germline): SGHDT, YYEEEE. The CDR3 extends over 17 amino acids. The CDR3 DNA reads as TGTGCCAGCAGCTTGCCCCTAAGCGGGAGGTCTATCTACGAGCAGTACTTC. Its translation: CASSLPLSGRSIYEQYF.

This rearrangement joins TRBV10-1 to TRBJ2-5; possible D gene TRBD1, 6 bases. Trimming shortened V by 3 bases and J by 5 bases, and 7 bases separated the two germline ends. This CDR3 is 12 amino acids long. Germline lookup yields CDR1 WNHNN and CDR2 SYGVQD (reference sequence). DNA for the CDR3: TGCGCCAGCAGTGAAGACAGGGAGACCCAGTACTTC. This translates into CASSEDRETQYF.

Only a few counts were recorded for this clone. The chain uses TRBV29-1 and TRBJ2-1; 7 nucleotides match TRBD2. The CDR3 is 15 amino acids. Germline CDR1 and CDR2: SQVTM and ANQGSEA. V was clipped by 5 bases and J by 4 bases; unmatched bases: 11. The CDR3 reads CSVFSLATGYNEQFF. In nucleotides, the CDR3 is TGCAGCGTTTTCTCACTAGCGACGGGTTACAATGAGCAGTTCTTC.

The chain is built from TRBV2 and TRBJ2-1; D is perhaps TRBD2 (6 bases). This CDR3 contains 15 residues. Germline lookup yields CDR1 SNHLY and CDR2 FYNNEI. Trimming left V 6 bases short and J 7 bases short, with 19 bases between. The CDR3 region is CASSSLGRGRNEQFF. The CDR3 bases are TGTGCCAGCAGCTCGCTAGGGCGGGGCCGGAATGAGCAGTTCTTC.

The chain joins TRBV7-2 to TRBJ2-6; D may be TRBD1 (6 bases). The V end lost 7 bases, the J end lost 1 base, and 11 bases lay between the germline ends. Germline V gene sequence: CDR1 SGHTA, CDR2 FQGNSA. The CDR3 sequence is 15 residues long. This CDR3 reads CASNPQGSGANVLTF. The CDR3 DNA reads TGTGCCAGCAACCCACAGGGTTCTGGGGCCAACGTCCTGACTTTC.

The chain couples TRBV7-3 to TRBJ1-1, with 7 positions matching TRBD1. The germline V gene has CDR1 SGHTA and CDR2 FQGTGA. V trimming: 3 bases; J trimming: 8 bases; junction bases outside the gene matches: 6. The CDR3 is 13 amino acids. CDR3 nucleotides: TGTGCCAGCAGCTTTCAGGGGGGATCCGAAGCTTTCTTT. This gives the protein CASSFQGGSEAFF. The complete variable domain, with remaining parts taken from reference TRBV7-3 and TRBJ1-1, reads GAGVSQTPSNKVTEKGKYVELRCDPISGHTALYWYRQSLGQGPEFLIYFQGTGAADDSGLPNDRFFAVRPEGSVSTLKIQRTERGDSAVYLCASSFQGGSEAFFGQGTRLTVV.

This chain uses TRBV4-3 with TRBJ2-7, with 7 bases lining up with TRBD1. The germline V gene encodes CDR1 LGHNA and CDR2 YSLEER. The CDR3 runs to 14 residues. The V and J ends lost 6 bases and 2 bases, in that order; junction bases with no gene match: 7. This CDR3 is CASSSGTATYEQYF. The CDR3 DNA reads TGCGCCAGCAGTTCCGGGACAGCGACCTACGAGCAGTACTTC.

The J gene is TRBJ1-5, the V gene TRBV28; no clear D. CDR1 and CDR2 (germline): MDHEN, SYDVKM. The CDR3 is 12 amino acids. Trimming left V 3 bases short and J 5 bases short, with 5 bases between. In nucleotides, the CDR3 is TGTGCCAGCAGTTTGTCTTATCAGCCCCAGCATTTT. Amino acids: CASSLSYQPQHF.

CDR3 DNA: TGTGCCAGCAGCTTAGAATCCAGGATCGATTCACCCCTCCACTTT. This translates into CASSLESRIDSPLHF. This chain joins TRBV7-2 and TRBJ1-6, with unresolved D. There are 15 residues in the CDR3. The germline CDR1 and CDR2 sequences are SGHTA and FQGNSA. V lost 1 base to trimming and J lost 8 bases, with 12 bases between them.

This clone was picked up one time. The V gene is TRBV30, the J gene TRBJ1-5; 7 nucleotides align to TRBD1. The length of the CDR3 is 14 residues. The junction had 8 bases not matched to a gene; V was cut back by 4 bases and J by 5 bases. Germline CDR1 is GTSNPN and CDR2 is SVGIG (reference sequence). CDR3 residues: CAWTGGQLDQPQHF. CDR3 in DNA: TGTGCCTGGACAGGGGGACAACTTGATCAGCCCCAGCATTTT.

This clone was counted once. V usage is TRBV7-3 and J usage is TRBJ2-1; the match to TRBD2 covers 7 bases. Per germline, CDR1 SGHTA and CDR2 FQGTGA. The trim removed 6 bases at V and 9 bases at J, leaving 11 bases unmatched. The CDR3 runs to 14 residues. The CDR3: CASSVAGVKAEQFF. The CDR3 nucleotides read TGTGCCAGCAGTGTGGCGGGAGTGAAGGCTGAGCAGTTCTTC.

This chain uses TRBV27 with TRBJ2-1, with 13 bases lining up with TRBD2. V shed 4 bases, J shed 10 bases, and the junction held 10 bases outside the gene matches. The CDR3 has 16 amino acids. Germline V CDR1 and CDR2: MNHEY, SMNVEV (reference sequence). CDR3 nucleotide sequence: TGTGCCAGCAGTTCCTCCGGGACTAGCGGGATCAACGAGCAGTTCTTC. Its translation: CASSSSGTSGINEQFF.

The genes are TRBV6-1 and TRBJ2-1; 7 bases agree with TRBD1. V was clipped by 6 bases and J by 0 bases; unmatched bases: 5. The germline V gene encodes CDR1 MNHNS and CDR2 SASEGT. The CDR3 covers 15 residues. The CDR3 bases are TGTGCCAGCAGCCAAAGACAGGGCTCCTACAATGAGCAGTTCTTC. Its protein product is CASSQRQGSYNEQFF.

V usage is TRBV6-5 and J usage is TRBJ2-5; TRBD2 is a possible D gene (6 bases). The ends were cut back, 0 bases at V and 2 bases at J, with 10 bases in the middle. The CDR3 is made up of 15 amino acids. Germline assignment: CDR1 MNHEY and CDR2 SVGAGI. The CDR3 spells CASSYSEGPQETQYF. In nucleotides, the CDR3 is TGTGCCAGCAGTTACTCGGAGGGTCCTCAAGAGACCCAGTACTTC.